This T cell receptor (beta chain) was obtained from a study of cytomegalovirus exposure and HLA in healthy donors. The length of the CDR3 is 13 residues. In germline, CDR1 is SGHNT, CDR2 YENEEA. V was clipped by 4 bases and J by 0 bases, with 6 bases between them. Study-wide points: An Asian-associated ancestry cluster reportedly showed fewer N-insertions than the approximately 650-donor mean in a later analysis.

PCR employed 60 Vbeta and 13 Jbeta primers. The table came from immunoSEQ multiplex PCR; TCRdb's copy has only in-frame clones and leaves some out. The sample lists 150,000 to 200,000 clones, roughly 80% occurring once. The sample holds a few counts of this clone. The antigen remains unidentified. The TCR was taken from a woman in her forties or fifties in good health and CMV-seronegative. The sequenced sample was PBMCs. This sequence joins TRBV11-3 and TRBJ1-1, with D hard to call. The CDR3 sequence is CASSYNLNTEAFF. The CDR3, as DNA: TGTGCCAGCAGCTATAATCTGAACACTGAAGCTTTCTTT. The variable domain in full, completed from reference TRBV11-3 and TRBJ1-1, reads EAGVVQSPRYKIIEKKQPVAFWCNPISGHNTLYWYLQNLGQGPELLIRYENEEAVDDSQLPKDRFSAERLKGVDSTLKIQPAELGDSAVYLCASSYNLNTEAFFGQGTRLTVV.